The source of this T cell receptor (beta chain) is a study of cytomegalovirus exposure and HLA in healthy donors. V lost 6 bases and J lost 0, with 17 bases in between. CDR1 and CDR2 (germline): KGHSH, LQKENI. CDR3 size: 16 residues. Each donor was nominally healthy when sampled (though unrecorded immune exposures were likely). General observations from the study: Listed as cytomegalovirus-associated were around 160 TCR beta chains. Owing to their indistinguishability, certain V segments, notably TRBV6-2 and TRBV6-3, were excluded.

The primer mix had 60 Vbeta and 13 Jbeta primers. Sequencing was performed with immunoSEQ multiplex PCR; in TCRdb, only in-frame clones are kept and a portion is missing. Of some 160,000 clones in the sample, roughly 80% were seen once. Of note for this clone: Antigen: not known.

This sequence originates from a woman in her 40s in good health and CMV-seronegative. This sequence joins TRBV18 and TRBJ1-1, with D perhaps matching TRBD1 (5 bases). The sample consisted of PBMCs. The CDR3 nucleotides are TGTGCCAGCTCCGCGGGAGTAGGGGTTCTGAACACTGAAGCTTTCTTT. Translated: CASSAGVGVLNTEAFF.